The source of this TCR beta chain is a study of T cells in Graves' hyperthyroidism and ophthalmopathy (dated by TCRdb to about 2019). Context from the whole study: Peripheral blood was sampled at the time of initial diagnosis, prior to any treatment. To identify TCR V-J signatures that set the groups apart, the researchers used a discovery cohort of 95 to 100 patients, made up of roughly 45 with Graves' ophthalmopathy and some 55 with stable Graves' hyperthyroidism. An independent validation cohort of fewer than 20 hyperthyroidism patients and 17 patients who later progressed to ophthalmopathy tested prospective prediction of ophthalmopathy. For training and testing, the 110 or so patients in the discovery cohort were randomly divided in a 7:3 ratio. In addition, the study compared T-cell repertoires in thyroid tissue and in blood from six Graves' hyperthyroidism patients. Once sampling was done, hyperthyroidism patients were given methimazole at a starting dose of 30 mg daily, whereas ophthalmopathy patients were given high-dose intravenous methylprednisolone. The paper reports TCR Vbeta CDR3 sequencing of some 140 peripheral blood samples: around 45 ophthalmopathy, fewer than 80 hyperthyroidism and around 17 progressor patients. General conclusions and limits of the study: Blood samples also contained most of the expanded thyroid clonotypes (frequency above 0.001), which suggests that blood repertoires may reflect thyroid immune responses. A 13 V-J signature model separated ophthalmopathy from stable hyperthyroidism, with around 91% sensitivity and 81.08% specificity in cross-validation and 80%/75% in testing. No statistical method was used to set the sample size in advance, and investigators knew the group allocation. In validation, the model predicted progression to ophthalmopathy a median of roughly 6.5 months before onset, with 70% to 71% sensitivity and nearly 75% specificity.

CDR1 and CDR2, per the germline V gene, are ENHRY and SYGVKD. The CDR3 measures 14 amino acids from cysteine to phenylalanine. The entry retains the CDR3 DNA only, 42 bases that are in frame from base 1. V is trimmed back by 4 bases and J by 5 bases, and the junction contains 7 bases that no gene match accounts for. TCR beta CDR3 regions were amplified from RNA transcripts. A first-round RT-PCR of the TCR CDR3 used the HTBI primer set with the Qiagen OneStep RT-PCR kit. The libraries were constructed in a second round of multiplex PCR and then size-selected and purified. Paired-end sequencing of the libraries was performed with 100 bp reads on an Illumina HiSeq2000. On the authors' methods: SOAPnuke was used to process the raw data, with reads discarded if the reads contained adapters or uncalled bases, had a mean Phred below 15, or lacked an exact constant-primer or identifier match. COPE v1.2.5 was used to merge high-quality paired reads, and clonotypes were defined as unique nucleotide sequences. Clonotypes were aligned to IMGT TRBV, TRBD and TRBJ reference segments using MiTCR v1.1. Analysis was restricted to V-J combinations with a frequency above 0.0001, which covered 99.2% of repertoires. A TCS score was defined as the ratio of F50 (clonal expansion) to E x V (chaos), with BLOSUM62-based TCRdist applied between CDR3 peptides within each V-J. Welch's t-statistics and random forest reduced just over 500 V-J features to 13, which were used in a naive Bayes classifier (R e1071). The raw public data were reprocessed by TCRdb itself: fastp quality trimming at Q25, MiXCR clonotype calling, in-frame beta chains only. CDR3 protein sequences are deduplicated, and each keeps its most common genes and DNA. In this record, the V and J calls reflect TCRdb's handling and not the investigators' own analysis. In all, the sample holds approximately 420,000 distinct CDR3 sequences, and approximately 14% of those were seen once. 5.3% of the sample is in the top ten clones.

Stable Graves' hyperthyroidism was defined as the absence of progression to ophthalmopathy over 18 months of follow-up. Hyperthyroidism patients were newly diagnosed, with disease duration under 2 months, and aged 18 to 65 years. Patients with uncontrolled infections, other autoimmune diseases, pregnancy or lactation were excluded. Diagnoses were established on the basis of clinical symptoms, serum thyroxine and TRAb, thyroid ultrasound, and orbital computed tomography. PBMCs were separated from 7.5 to 10 ml of fresh peripheral blood using Ficoll-Paque density gradient centrifugation. Trizol reagent was used to extract total RNA, and RNA quality was then checked on an Agilent 2100 Bioanalyzer. This clonotype occurred many times. Its antigen remains unidentified. No qualities accompany the bases; no much larger clone lies one base away.

This TCR was recovered from a woman younger than 30 with Graves' hyperthyroidism. Specimen: blood. The rearrangement combines TRBV10-3 with TRBJ2-7, with 8 bases aligning to TRBD1. The sequenced DNA is TGTGCCATCAGTGCTACGGGACAGGAGGACGAGCAGTACTTC. Translated, it reads CAISATGQEDEQYF.